This T cell receptor (beta chain) is drawn from a study of blood T cells in healthy people across ages. Findings of the study overall: More naive CD4+ cells and higher diversity were found in long-lived than in aged donors. Age advanced and TCR beta diversity per million T cells fell, roughly linearly.

As regards this clonotype: Antigen unknown.

The V and J ends lost 2 bases and 2 bases respectively, with 6 bases between them. The germline gives CDR1 MNHEY, CDR2 SVGAGI. The CDR3 has 13 amino acids. Together with a sample-barcoded 5' primer, a J-beta primer mix was included in a second PCR lasting roughly 7 to 11 cycles. TCRdb independently ran MiXCR on the 5' RACE reads; one entry per CDR3 protein. Here the sample spans 550,000 to 750,000 distinct CDR3 sequences, over 20% being singletons. The V and J genes are TRBV6-5 and TRBJ1-2; no firm D call. Material for sequencing was blood. The receptor's source is a man aged 70 or older in good health. CDR3 region: CASSYPGNYGYTF. In DNA form, the CDR3 reads TGTGCCAGCAGTTACCCAGGAAACTATGGCTACACCTTC.